The 13 T cell receptor beta chains given below trace back to one sample, sequenced in a study of T cells in Graves' hyperthyroidism and ophthalmopathy. From RNA transcripts, TCR beta CDR3 regions were amplified. HTBI primers were the set used in a first-round RT-PCR of the TCR CDR3. One entry per CDR3 protein results from TCRdb running MiXCR on the multiplex PCR reads. The sample records 340,000 or so distinct CDR3 sequences, 21% being singletons. Sequencing used blood. These receptors all come from a woman between 45 and 60 years old with Graves' hyperthyroidism.

This clonotype was seen at least ten times. The genes are TRBV7-4 and TRBJ1-2; 10 nucleotides agree with TRBD1. Germline V gene sequence: CDR1 SGHVT, CDR2 SQSDAQ. The CDR3 extends over 14 amino acids. V shed 1 base and J 7 bases; nucleotides not matched to a gene: 3. The CDR3 here is CASSLGDRGCGYTF. The DNA of the CDR3 is TGTGCCAGCAGCTTAGGGGACAGGGGTTGTGGCTACACCTTC.

This clonotype showed up many times. This chain connects TRBV20-1 to TRBJ1-6; no clear D gene. Germline V gives CDR1 DFQATT, CDR2 SNEGSKA (reference sequence). The CDR3 runs 15 residues. V shed 0 bases and J shed 6 bases, with 12 bases lying between them. CDR3 in amino acids: CSARDYSLSNSPLHF. In nucleotides, the CDR3 is TGCAGTGCTAGAGATTACAGTTTAAGTAATTCACCCCTCCACTTT.

This clonotype was found many times. The chain recombines TRBV18 with TRBJ2-7, with D possibly being TRBD1 (6 bases). CDR3 length: 14 residues. The germline gives CDR1 KGHSH, CDR2 LQKENI. The V end lost 6 bases, the J end lost 2 bases, and 14 bases lay between the germline ends. This CDR3 is CASSREQGPYEQYF. The CDR3 DNA reads TGTGCCAGCTCCCGGGAACAGGGCCCCTACGAGCAGTACTTC.

On this clonotype itself: A much larger clonotype is one base distant, so this may be a read error. The chain carries TRBV5-1 and TRBJ2-7; D not resolved. Germline V gene data show CDR1 as SGHRS and CDR2 as YFSETQ. There are 15 residues in the CDR3. CDR3 nucleotide sequence: TGCGCCAGCAGCCAGGCGGCGGTGTCCTCCCACGAGCAGTACTTC. Translation gives CASSQAAVSSHEQYF. Full variable domain (rest looked up from reference TRBV5-1 and TRBJ2-7): KAGVTQTPRYLIKTRGQQVTLSCSPISGHRSVSWYQQTPGQGLQFLFEYFSETQRNKGNFPGRFSGRQFSNSRSEMNVSTLELGDSALYLCASSQAAVSSHEQYFGPGTRLTVT.

Many counts were recorded for this clonotype. The chain is built from TRBV4-2 and TRBJ2-5, with D maybe TRBD2 (6 bases). Trimming took off 0 bases at V and 5 bases at J, with 19 bases between the two ends. This CDR3 is built from 17 residues. Looked up from germline, CDR1 is LGHNA and CDR2 is YNFKEQ. CDR3 sequence (DNA): TGTGCCAGCAGCCAAGATATTCTAGCGTTCTCACCGGAGACCCAGTACTTC. Translating it yields CASSQDILAFSPETQYF.

This clonotype was picked up many times. The rearrangement uses TRBV3-1 and TRBJ1-3; D unresolved. The CDR3 has 15 residues. Trimming removed 0 bases from V and 0 bases from J, with 6 bases in between. Germline V lookup: CDR1 LGHDT, CDR2 YNNKEL (reference sequence). CDR3 nucleotides: TGTGCCAGCAGCCAAGAGAAGTTCTCTGGAAACACCATATATTTT. Translation: CASSQEKFSGNTIYF.

The count of this clonotype is one. The chain has TRBV4-1 and TRBJ2-1; TRBD1 aligns across 7 bases. This CDR3 spans 17 amino acids. V shed 3 bases and J 7 bases; nucleotides not matched to a gene: 15. The germline V gene encodes CDR1 MGHRA and CDR2 YSYEKL. The CDR3 DNA reads as TGCGCCAGCAGCCAGATCGGACGACAGGGCCCTAGGAATGAGCAGTTCTTC. Amino acid sequence: CASSQIGRQGPRNEQFF.

This clonotype was seen a few times. This chain links TRBV10-3 with TRBJ1-1; D is perhaps TRBD1 (6 bases). This CDR3 contains 14 residues. V dropped 2 bases and J dropped 4 bases, with 11 bases sitting between them. Germline CDR1 reads ENHRY; CDR2 reads SYGVKD. The CDR3 is CAISETGSGTEAFF. For the CDR3, the DNA is TGTGCCATCAGTGAGACAGGGTCGGGCACTGAAGCTTTCTTT.

This clonotype has ten or more counts. This chain links TRBV28 with TRBJ1-6; D uncertain. The CDR3 runs 13 residues. In germline, CDR1 is MDHEN, CDR2 SYDVKM. Trimming cost V 2 bases and J 8 bases, with 7 bases left between them. The CDR3 sequence: CASSLVGDSPLHF. The DNA of the CDR3 is TGTGCCAGCAGTTTAGTTGGGGATTCACCCCTCCACTTT.

This clonotype was picked up many times. The chain employs TRBV11-3 and TRBJ2-3; 8 nucleotides line up with TRBD2. The CDR3 sequence is 17 residues long. J was trimmed by 2 bases and V by 5 bases; bases with no gene match: 12. CDR1 SGHNT and CDR2 YENEEA come from the germline V gene. CDR3 nucleotides: TGTGCCAGCAGCCCACCGAGCGGGAGAGCCCCCACAGATACGCAGTATTTT. Amino acid sequence: CASSPPSGRAPTDTQYF.

This chain links TRBV20-1 with TRBJ1-2, with no clear D. This CDR3 is built from 14 residues. The germline gives CDR1 DFQATT, CDR2 SNEGSKA (reference sequence). V was cut by 5 bases and J by 4 bases, with 17 bases left in between. The CDR3 DNA follows: TGCAGTGCTGGGCGGCAGTCCGGTGGCTATGGCTACACCTTC. Amino acids: CSAGRQSGGYGYTF.

The V gene is TRBV7-7, the J gene TRBJ2-1; D possibly matches TRBD1 or TRBD2 (5 bases each). Per germline, CDR1 SSHAT and CDR2 FNYEAQ (reference sequence). Deletions cut 5 bases from V and 1 base from J, with 15 bases between. This CDR3 has 16 residues. In DNA, the CDR3 is TGTGCCAGCAGCCCAGGAAACGGGGCATCCTACAATGAGCAGTTCTTC. Translated, it gives CASSPGNGASYNEQFF. Drawing the rest from reference TRBV7-7 and TRBJ2-1, the complete variable domain is GAGVSQSPRYKVTKRGQDVTLRCDPISSHATLYWYQQALGQGPEFLTYFNYEAQPDKSGLPSDRFSAERPEGSISTLTIQRTEQRDSAMYRCASSPGNGASYNEQFFGPGTRLTVL.

The chain carries TRBV19 and TRBJ2-3; 13 nucleotides match TRBD2. V was pared by 5 bases and J by 4 bases, with 12 bases of the junction left unmatched. CDR1 and CDR2 (germline): LNHDA, SQIVND (reference sequence). This CDR3 has 18 residues. Here the CDR3 DNA reads TGTGCCAGTAGTCCCCTCGGACTAGCGGGAGAGGATGCAGATACGCAGTATTTT. Translation: CASSPLGLAGEDADTQYF.